The 15 T cell receptor beta chains given below trace back to one sample, sequenced in a study of chemoradiotherapy in HPV16-positive cancers. Method: immunoSEQ multiplex PCR; TCRdb's copy keeps in-frame clones and lacks some. This sample yields under 35,000 clones, of which about 93% are seen a single time; 18% belongs to the top ten. Here the sequenced sample was blood, taken from a patient who underwent chemoradiotherapy. The source is a human donor with HPV-associated anogenital cancer.

The chain employs TRBV18 and TRBJ1-2, with 7 positions matching TRBD1. J lost 2 bases, V lost 3 bases, and 0 bases had no gene match. Per the germline V gene, CDR1 is KGHSH and CDR2 is LQKENI. CDR3 size: 13 residues. The CDR3 spells CASSPDRNYGYTF. CDR3 DNA sequence: TGTGCCAGCTCACCGGACAGGAACTATGGCTACACCTTC.

The V and J genes are TRBV25-1 and TRBJ2-3, with 7 nucleotides matching TRBD1. J gave up 3 bases and V 6 bases, and 3 bases lay outside the gene matches. This CDR3 has 13 amino acids. Germline V gene sequence: CDR1 MGHDK, CDR2 SYGVNS. The CDR3: CASSPTGTDTQYF. The CDR3 region has the DNA TGTGCCAGCAGCCCGACAGGGACAGATACGCAGTATTTT. The full variable domain, rest sourced from reference TRBV25-1 and TRBJ2-3, is EADIYQTPRYLVIGTGKKITLECSQTMGHDKMYWYQQDPGMELHLIHYSYGVNSTEKGDLSSESTVSRIRTEHFPLTLESARPSHTSQYLCASSPTGTDTQYFGPGTRLTVL.

The rearrangement joins TRBV18 to TRBJ2-1; 13 nucleotides agree with TRBD2. The V and J ends lost 6 bases and 1 base, in that order; junction bases with no gene match: 15. In germline, CDR1 is KGHSH, CDR2 LQKENI. The CDR3 totals 20 residues. CDR3 amino acids: CASSRTSGSSRGLSYNEQFF. DNA for the CDR3: TGTGCCAGCTCCCGGACTAGCGGGAGTAGTAGGGGCTTGTCCTACAATGAGCAGTTCTTC.

This sequence joins TRBV6-5 and TRBJ2-1, with 8 bases aligning to TRBD1. CDR3 length equals 14 residues. V lost 4 bases and J lost 8; bases outside the gene matches: 7. The V gene's germline CDR1 is MNHEY and CDR2 SVGAGI. The CDR3 bases are TGTGCCAGCAGTTCTTGGACAGGGTTTGATGAGCAGTTCTTC. As protein: CASSSWTGFDEQFF.

This sequence joins TRBV7-9 and TRBJ2-5; TRBD1 matches at 7 bases. Judging by the DNA end, TRBJ2-7 fits better; the J call may be wrong. This CDR3 is 14 amino acids long. The germline gives CDR1 SEHNR, CDR2 FQNEAQ (reference sequence). CDR3 nucleotide sequence: TGTGCCAGCAGCTTAGGTCAGGGGGTTTACGAGCAGTACTTC. As protein: CASSLGQGVYEQYF.

This clone showed up just once. The rearrangement joins TRBV2 to TRBJ2-1; TRBD2 matches 8 bases. The CDR3 is made up of 17 amino acids. From germline, CDR1 is SNHLY and CDR2 FYNNEI. With 6 bases clipped from V and 7 bases from J, the junction kept 17 bases outside the gene matches. CDR3 bases: TGTGCCAGCAGGCCCATTCGGGGGCGGGAGGTGTATAATGAGCAGTTCTTC. Residues: CASRPIRGREVYNEQFF.

J is TRBJ1-1 and V is TRBV5-1; D ambiguous. V lost 6 bases to trimming and J lost 0 bases, with 9 bases between them. The CDR3 is made up of 13 amino acids. Germline V gives CDR1 SGHRS, CDR2 YFSETQ. The CDR3 loop is CASNVALNTEAFF. DNA for the CDR3: TGCGCCAGCAACGTCGCACTGAACACTGAAGCTTTCTTT.

The chain couples TRBV7-2 to TRBJ2-1, with D possibly matching TRBD2 (5 bases). This CDR3 is built from 15 residues. The V end lost 4 bases, the J end lost 4 bases, and 14 bases lay between the germline ends. Germline V gene data show CDR1 as SGHTA and CDR2 as FQGNSA. This CDR3 reads CASSSWASRYNEQFF. The CDR3 region has the DNA TGTGCCAGCAGCTCGTGGGCTAGCAGATACAATGAGCAGTTCTTC. The variable domain in full, completed from reference TRBV7-2 and TRBJ2-1, reads GAGVSQSPSNKVTEKGKDVELRCDPISGHTALYWYRQSLGQGLEFLIYFQGNSAPDKSGLPSDRFSAERTGGSVSTLTIQRTQQEDSAVYLCASSSWASRYNEQFFGPGTRLTVL.

CDR3 protein: CASRNRDRGNTIYF. In DNA, the CDR3 is TGTGCCAGCAGGAACCGGGACCGAGGAAACACCATATATTTT. The chain has TRBV6-1 and TRBJ1-3; D might be TRBD1 (5 bases). Trimming removed 6 bases at V and 4 bases at J, with 13 bases between. The germline V gene encodes CDR1 MNHNS and CDR2 SASEGT. CDR3 length: 14 amino acids.

The chain carries TRBV28 and TRBJ2-5; no reliable D call. CDR3 length equals 12 residues. Germline V lookup: CDR1 MDHEN, CDR2 SYDVKM. Deletions cut 8 bases from V and 5 bases from J, with 12 bases between. The CDR3 nucleotides read TGTGCCAGCGGCGTCTTGGGGGAGACCCAGTACTTC. Translating gives CASGVLGETQYF.

The chain joins TRBV6-5 to TRBJ2-2, with a possible D match to TRBD2 (7 bases). In germline, CDR1 is MNHEY, CDR2 SVGAGI. V lost 7 bases to trimming and J lost 3 bases, with 15 bases between them. This CDR3 contains 15 residues. CDR3 residues: CASTRGGRHTGELFF. For the CDR3, the DNA is TGTGCCAGCACAAGGGGGGGGCGACACACCGGGGAGCTGTTTTTT.

The chain carries TRBV6-1 and TRBJ2-7; unclear D gene. V lost 1 base and J lost 0, with 10 bases in between. Germline CDR1 is MNHNS and CDR2 is SASEGT. This CDR3 has 15 amino acids. CDR3 bases: TGTGCCAGCAGTGAAGATCAGCGACCCTCCTACGAGCAGTACTTC. This encodes CASSEDQRPSYEQYF.

The J gene is TRBJ1-2, the V gene TRBV19; perhaps TRBD1 as D (6 bases). The CDR3 consists of 15 residues. The V gene lost 8 bases and the J gene lost 0 bases, with 16 bases spanning the gap. Germline V gene lookup returns CDR1 LNHDA and CDR2 SQIVND (reference sequence). DNA of the CDR3: TGTGCCAGTTCAAGACAGGTTCTAGCTAACTATGGCTACACCTTC. Translating it yields CASSRQVLANYGYTF. Drawing the rest from reference TRBV19 and TRBJ1-2, the complete variable domain is DGGITQSPKYLFRKEGQNVTLSCEQNLNHDAMYWYRQDPGQGLRLIYYSQIVNDFQKGDIAEGYSVSREKKESFPLTVTSAQKNPTAFYLCASSRQVLANYGYTFGSGTRLTVV.

The V and J genes are TRBV5-6 and TRBJ2-3, with TRBD2 matching over 8 bases. CDR3 length: 19 residues. Per germline, CDR1 SGHDT and CDR2 YYEEEE. The V segment lost 4 bases and the J segment 7 bases; nucleotides outside the gene matches: 23. CDR3 coding DNA: TGTGCCAGCAGCCTCTTTGGGACCCTAGCGATCGGGGGGGCCTATACGCAGTATTTT. Translation: CASSLFGTLAIGGAYTQYF.

J is TRBJ1-1 and V is TRBV7-2; D gene unclear. V was trimmed by 2 bases and J by 0 bases, leaving 7 bases between them. The CDR3 extends over 14 amino acids. Germline loops: CDR1 SGHTA, CDR2 FQGNSA. The CDR3 sequence: CASSLYNMNTEAFF. The CDR3 DNA sequence: TGTGCCAGCAGCTTATACAACATGAACACTGAAGCTTTCTTT. The full variable domain, with the rest looked up from reference TRBV7-2 and TRBJ1-1, is GAGVSQSPSNKVTEKGKDVELRCDPISGHTALYWYRQSLGQGLEFLIYFQGNSAPDKSGLPSDRFSAERTGGSVSTLTIQRTQQEDSAVYLCASSLYNMNTEAFFGQGTRLTVV.